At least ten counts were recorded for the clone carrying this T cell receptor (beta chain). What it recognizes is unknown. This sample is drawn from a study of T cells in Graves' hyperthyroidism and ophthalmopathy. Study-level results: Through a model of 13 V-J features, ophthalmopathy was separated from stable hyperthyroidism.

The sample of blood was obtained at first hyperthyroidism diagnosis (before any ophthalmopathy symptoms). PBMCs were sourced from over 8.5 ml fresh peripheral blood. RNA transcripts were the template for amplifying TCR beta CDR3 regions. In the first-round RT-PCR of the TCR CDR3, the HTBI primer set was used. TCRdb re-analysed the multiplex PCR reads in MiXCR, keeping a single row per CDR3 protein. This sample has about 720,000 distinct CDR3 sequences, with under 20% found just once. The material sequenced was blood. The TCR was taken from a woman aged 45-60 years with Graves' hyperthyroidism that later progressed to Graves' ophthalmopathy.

The CDR3 loop is CASSGFGTGGENTEAFF. The CDR3 DNA sequence: TGTGCCAGCAGCGGCTTTGGGACAGGGGGAGAGAACACTGAAGCTTTCTTT. This chain uses TRBV11-2 with TRBJ1-1, with 11 bases fitting TRBD1. The germline V gene has CDR1 SGHAT and CDR2 FQNNGV. The CDR3 is 17 amino acids. V lost 5 bases, J lost 1 base, and 9 bases stayed unmatched.